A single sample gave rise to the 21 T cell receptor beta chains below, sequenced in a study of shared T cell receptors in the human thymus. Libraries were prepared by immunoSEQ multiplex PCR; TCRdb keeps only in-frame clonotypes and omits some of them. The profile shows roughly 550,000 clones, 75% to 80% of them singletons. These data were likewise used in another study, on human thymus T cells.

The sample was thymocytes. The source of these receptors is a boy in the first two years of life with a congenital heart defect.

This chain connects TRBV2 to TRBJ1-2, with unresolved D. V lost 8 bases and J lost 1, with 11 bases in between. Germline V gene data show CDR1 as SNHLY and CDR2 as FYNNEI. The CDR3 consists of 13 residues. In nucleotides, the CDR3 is TGTGCCAGCGTTAGATCTATTAACTATGGCTACACCTTC. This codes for CASVRSINYGYTF. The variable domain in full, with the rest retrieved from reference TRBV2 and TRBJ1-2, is EPEVTQTPSHQVTQMGQEVILRCVPISNHLYFYWYRQILGQKVEFLVSFYNNEISEKSEIFDDQFSVERPDGSNFTLKIRSTKLEDSAMYFCASVRSINYGYTFGSGTRLTVV.

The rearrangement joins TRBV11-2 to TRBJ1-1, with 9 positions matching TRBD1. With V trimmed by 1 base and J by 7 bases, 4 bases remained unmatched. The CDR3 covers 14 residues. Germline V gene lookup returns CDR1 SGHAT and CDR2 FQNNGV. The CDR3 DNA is TGTGCCAGCAGCTTAGGGGTGACAGGGGGTGAAGCTTTCTTT. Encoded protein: CASSLGVTGGEAFF. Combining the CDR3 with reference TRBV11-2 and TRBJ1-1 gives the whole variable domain EAGVAQSPRYKIIEKRQSVAFWCNPISGHATLYWYQQILGQGPKLLIQFQNNGVVDDSQLPKDRFSAERLKGVDSTLKIQPAKLEDSAVYLCASSLGVTGGEAFFGQGTRLTVV.

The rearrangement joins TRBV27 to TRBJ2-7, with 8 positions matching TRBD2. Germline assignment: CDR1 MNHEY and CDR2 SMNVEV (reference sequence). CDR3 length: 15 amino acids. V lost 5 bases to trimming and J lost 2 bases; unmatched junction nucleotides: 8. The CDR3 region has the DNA TGTGCCAGCAGTCAAGGCCGGGAGGGCCCCTACGAGCAGTACTTC. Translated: CASSQGREGPYEQYF.

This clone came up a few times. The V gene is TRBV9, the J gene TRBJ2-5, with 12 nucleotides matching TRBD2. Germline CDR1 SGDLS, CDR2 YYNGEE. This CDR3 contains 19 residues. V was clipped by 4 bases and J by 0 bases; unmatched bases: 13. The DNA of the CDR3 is TGTGCCAGCAGCCCACGGGGGACTAGCGGGTACAACTACCAAGAGACCCAGTACTTC. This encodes CASSPRGTSGYNYQETQYF.

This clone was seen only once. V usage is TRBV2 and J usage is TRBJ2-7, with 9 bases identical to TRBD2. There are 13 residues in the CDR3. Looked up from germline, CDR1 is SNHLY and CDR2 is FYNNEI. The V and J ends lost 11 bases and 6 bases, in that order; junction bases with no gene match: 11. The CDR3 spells CAGIAGETGEQYF. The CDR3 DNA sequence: TGTGCCGGAATAGCGGGAGAAACGGGCGAGCAGTACTTC.

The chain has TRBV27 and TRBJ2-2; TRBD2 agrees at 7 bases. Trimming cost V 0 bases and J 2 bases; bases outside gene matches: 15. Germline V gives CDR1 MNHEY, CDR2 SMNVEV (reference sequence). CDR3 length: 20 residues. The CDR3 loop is CASSLSGGIGSPHNTGELFF. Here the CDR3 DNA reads TGTGCCAGCAGTTTATCGGGGGGGATAGGCTCCCCCCACAACACCGGGGAGCTGTTTTTT.

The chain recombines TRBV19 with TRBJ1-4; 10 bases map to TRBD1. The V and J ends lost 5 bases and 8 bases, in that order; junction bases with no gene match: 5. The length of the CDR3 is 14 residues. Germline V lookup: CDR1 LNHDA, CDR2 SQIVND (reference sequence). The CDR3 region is CASSPGTGEEKLFF. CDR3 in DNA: TGTGCCAGTAGTCCAGGGACAGGGGAAGAAAAACTGTTTTTT.

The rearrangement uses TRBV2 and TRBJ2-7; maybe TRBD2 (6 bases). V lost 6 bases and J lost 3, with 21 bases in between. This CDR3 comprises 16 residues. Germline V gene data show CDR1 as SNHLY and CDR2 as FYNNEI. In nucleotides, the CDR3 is TGTGCCAGCAGGGAGGGAGTTAAGAAGGGCTACTACGAGCAGTACTTC. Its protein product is CASREGVKKGYYEQYF. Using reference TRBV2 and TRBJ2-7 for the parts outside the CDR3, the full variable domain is EPEVTQTPSHQVTQMGQEVILRCVPISNHLYFYWYRQILGQKVEFLVSFYNNEISEKSEIFDDQFSVERPDGSNFTLKIRSTKLEDSAMYFCASREGVKKGYYEQYFGPGTRLTVT.

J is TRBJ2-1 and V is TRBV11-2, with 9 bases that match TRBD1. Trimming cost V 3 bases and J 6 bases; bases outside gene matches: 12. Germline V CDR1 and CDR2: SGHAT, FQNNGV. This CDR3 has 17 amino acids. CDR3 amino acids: CASSLRNRDRERNEQFF. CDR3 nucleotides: TGTGCCAGCAGCTTGCGCAACCGGGACAGGGAACGCAATGAGCAGTTCTTC. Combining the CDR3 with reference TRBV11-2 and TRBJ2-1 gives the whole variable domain EAGVAQSPRYKIIEKRQSVAFWCNPISGHATLYWYQQILGQGPKLLIQFQNNGVVDDSQLPKDRFSAERLKGVDSTLKIQPAKLEDSAVYLCASSLRNRDRERNEQFFGPGTRLTVL.

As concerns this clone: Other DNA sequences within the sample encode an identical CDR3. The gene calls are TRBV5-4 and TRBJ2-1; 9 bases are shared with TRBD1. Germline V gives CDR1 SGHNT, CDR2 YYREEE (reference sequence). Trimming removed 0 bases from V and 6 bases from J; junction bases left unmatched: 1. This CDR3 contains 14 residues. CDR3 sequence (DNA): TGTGCCAGCAGCTTGGGACAGGGGGGCAATGAGCAGTTCTTC. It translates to CASSLGQGGNEQFF.

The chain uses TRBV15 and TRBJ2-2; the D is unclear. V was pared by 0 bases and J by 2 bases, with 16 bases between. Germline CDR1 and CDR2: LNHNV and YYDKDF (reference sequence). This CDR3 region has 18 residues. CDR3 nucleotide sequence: TGTGCCACCAGCAGAGACGGATACGGAGTTCTAAACACCGGGGAGCTGTTTTTT. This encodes CATSRDGYGVLNTGELFF.

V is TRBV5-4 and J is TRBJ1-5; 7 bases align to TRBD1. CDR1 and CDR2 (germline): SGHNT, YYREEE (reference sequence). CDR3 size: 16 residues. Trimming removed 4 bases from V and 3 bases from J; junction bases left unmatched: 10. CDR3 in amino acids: CASSRYTGDSNQPQHF. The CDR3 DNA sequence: TGTGCCAGCAGCCGTTATACAGGGGACTCCAATCAGCCCCAGCATTTT.

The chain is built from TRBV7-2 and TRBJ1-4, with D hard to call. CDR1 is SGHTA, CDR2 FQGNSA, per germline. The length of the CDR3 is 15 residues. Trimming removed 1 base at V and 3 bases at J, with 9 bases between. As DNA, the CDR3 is TGTGCCAGCAGCTTAGGGGAGGGCTCTAATGAAAAACTGTTTTTT. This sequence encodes CASSLGEGSNEKLFF.

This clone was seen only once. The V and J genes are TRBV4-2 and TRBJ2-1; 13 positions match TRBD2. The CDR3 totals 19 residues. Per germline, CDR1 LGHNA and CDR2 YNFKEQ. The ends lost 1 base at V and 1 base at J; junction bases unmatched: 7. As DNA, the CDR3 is TGTGCCAGCAGCCAAGGGACTAGCGGGAGCTTGGGATCCTACAATGAGCAGTTCTTC. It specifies CASSQGTSGSLGSYNEQFF.

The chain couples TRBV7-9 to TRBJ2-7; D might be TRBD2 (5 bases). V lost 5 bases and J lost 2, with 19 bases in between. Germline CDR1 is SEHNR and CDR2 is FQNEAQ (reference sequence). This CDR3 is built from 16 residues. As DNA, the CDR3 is TGTGCCAGCAGCCGCTTAAAGGAAACTAGACCCTACGAGCAGTACTTC. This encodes CASSRLKETRPYEQYF.

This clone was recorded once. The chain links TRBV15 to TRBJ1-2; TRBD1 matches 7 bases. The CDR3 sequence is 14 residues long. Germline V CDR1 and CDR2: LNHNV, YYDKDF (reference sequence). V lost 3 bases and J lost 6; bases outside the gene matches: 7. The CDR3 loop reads CATSSVARGNGYTF. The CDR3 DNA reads TGTGCCACCAGCAGCGTTGCCAGGGGGAATGGCTACACCTTC.

CDR3 DNA: TGTGCCAGCAGCGCGGGGGGGACAGGGGGGCCGCCCTATGGCTACACCTTC. Protein sequence: CASSAGGTGGPPYGYTF. The rearrangement joins TRBV5-6 to TRBJ1-2; TRBD1 matches at 11 bases. The germline gives CDR1 SGHDT, CDR2 YYEEEE. Losses at the gene ends were 4 bases for V and 4 bases for J; bases not matched to a gene: 12. The CDR3 is 17 amino acids. The variable domain in full, completed from reference TRBV5-6 and TRBJ1-2, reads DAGVTQSPTHLIKTRGQQVTLRCSPKSGHDTVSWYQQALGQGPQFIFQYYEEEERQRGNFPDRFSGHQFPNYSSELNVNALLLGDSALYLCASSAGGTGGPPYGYTFGSGTRLTVV.

This CDR3 reads CASSLVLRTGGYNEQFF. The CDR3 DNA follows: TGCGCCAGCAGCTTGGTATTAAGGACAGGGGGTTACAATGAGCAGTTCTTC. The rearrangement joins TRBV5-1 to TRBJ2-1; 10 nucleotides align to TRBD1. CDR3 length: 17 amino acids. V lost 0 bases and J lost 4; bases outside the gene matches: 7. The germline V gene encodes CDR1 SGHRS and CDR2 YFSETQ.

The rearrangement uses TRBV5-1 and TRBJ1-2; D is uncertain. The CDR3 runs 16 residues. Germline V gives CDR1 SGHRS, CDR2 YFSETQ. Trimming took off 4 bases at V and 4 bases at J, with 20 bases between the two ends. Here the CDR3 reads CASSPRVGTRLYGYTF. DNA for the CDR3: TGCGCCAGCAGCCCGAGGGTAGGAACTAGACTCTATGGCTACACCTTC.

DNA of the CDR3: TGTGCCAGTACTATGCGACTAGCGGGAGGCAGGACCTACGAGCAGTACTTC. It is translated as CASTMRLAGGRTYEQYF. The chain joins TRBV28 to TRBJ2-7; 13 nucleotides match TRBD2. Germline CDR1 is MDHEN and CDR2 is SYDVKM. The CDR3 contains 17 residues. V shed 9 bases and J 2 bases; nucleotides not matched to a gene: 13.

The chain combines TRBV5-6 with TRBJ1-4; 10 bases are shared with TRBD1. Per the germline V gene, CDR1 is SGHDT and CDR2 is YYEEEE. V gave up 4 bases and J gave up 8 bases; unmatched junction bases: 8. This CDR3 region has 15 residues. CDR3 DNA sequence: TGTGCCAGCAGCCCGCCGACAGGGGGCAGGGAAAAACTGTTTTTT. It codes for CASSPPTGGREKLFF.